A single sample gave rise to the 9 T cell receptor beta chains below, sequenced in a study of T cell clones after liver transplantation. Sequencing was performed with immunoSEQ multiplex PCR; in TCRdb, only in-frame clones are kept and a portion is missing. The sample gives some 80,000 clones, 82% of which show up once; 0.4% to 0.6% is in the top ten. The sample was CD4+ T cells from blood, taken almost 47 months after liver transplant. These receptors were taken from a human patient who received a liver transplant. Some T cells may have originated in the graft donor.

This sequence joins TRBV14 and TRBJ2-6, with D possibly matching TRBD1 (6 bases). This CDR3 is built from 19 residues. The germline CDR1 and CDR2 sequences are SGHDN and FVKESK. The V end lost 0 bases, the J end lost 0 bases, and 15 bases lay between the germline ends. For the CDR3, the DNA is TGTGCCAGCAGCCAAGATTTGGGACATAAAACCTCTGGGGCCAACGTCCTGACTTTC. Translated, it gives CASSQDLGHKTSGANVLTF.

The chain combines TRBV19 with TRBJ1-5; 7 nucleotides agree with TRBD1. CDR1 and CDR2 (germline): LNHDA, SQIVND (reference sequence). This CDR3 comprises 15 residues. V was clipped by 6 bases and J by 2 bases; unmatched bases: 7. This CDR3 reads CASRDTGTGNQPQHF. The CDR3 nucleotides are TGTGCCAGTAGAGACACAGGGACAGGCAATCAGCCCCAGCATTTT.

V usage is TRBV6-6 and J usage is TRBJ2-7, with D possibly matching TRBD1 (5 bases). Germline V CDR1 and CDR2: MNHNY, SVGAGI (reference sequence). V shed 4 bases and J shed 5 bases, with 18 bases lying between them. This CDR3 has 15 residues. The CDR3 nucleotides are TGTGCCAGCAGTTTCCCCCAGGGTCCCCCGGACGAGCAGTACTTC. This encodes CASSFPQGPPDEQYF.

This clone is a singleton in its sample. The V and J genes are TRBV5-1 and TRBJ2-5; D perhaps matches TRBD2 (5 bases). V was clipped by 1 base and J by 5 bases, with 18 bases between them. The CDR3 extends over 16 amino acids. Germline values: CDR1 SGHRS, CDR2 YFSETQ. DNA of the CDR3: TGCGCCAGCAGCTTGCTCGGGGTATCGGTCACGGAGACCCAGTACTTC. This translates into CASSLLGVSVTETQYF.

The chain combines TRBV7-2 with TRBJ1-1; no definite D call. Germline V lookup: CDR1 SGHTA, CDR2 FQGNSA. V gave up 5 bases and J gave up 0 bases, with 13 bases separating them. The length of the CDR3 is 15 residues. The chain's CDR3 is CASSPRRAVNTEAFF. In nucleotides, the CDR3 is TGTGCCAGCAGCCCTCGCCGGGCGGTGAACACTGAAGCTTTCTTT.

The chain employs TRBV7-8 and TRBJ2-7; D is uncertain. The germline V and J ends were trimmed by 5 bases and 2 bases, with 10 bases remaining between them. This CDR3 has 13 amino acids. Germline loops: CDR1 SGHVS, CDR2 FQNEAQ. CDR3 DNA sequence: TGTGCCAGCAGCAGCTACAGTACCTACGAGCAGTACTTC. This codes for CASSSYSTYEQYF.

The rearrangement links TRBV13 to TRBJ2-3; weak D call: TRBD2 (6 bases). This CDR3 is 16 amino acids long. V lost 5 bases, J lost 9 bases, and 24 bases lay in between. The germline CDR1 and CDR2 sequences are PRHDT and FYEKMQ (reference sequence). CDR3 amino acids: CASSLEQLGTPPTQYF. DNA of the CDR3: TGTGCCAGCAGCCTAGAGCAACTCGGGACTCCTCCCACGCAGTATTTT.

The chain recombines TRBV6-5 with TRBJ2-7; D gene ambiguous. The CDR3 is 12 amino acids. Between the trimmed V and J ends, which lost 5 bases and 6 bases, there was a span of 11 bases. Germline V gives CDR1 MNHEY, CDR2 SVGAGI. CDR3 DNA: TGTGCCAGCAGTAGGCGACCTTCCGAGCAGTACTTC. Its translation: CASSRRPSEQYF.

This chain connects TRBV28 to TRBJ1-2; D remains unclear. Germline V CDR1 and CDR2: MDHEN, SYDVKM. The ends were cut back, 2 bases at V and 4 bases at J, with 8 bases in the middle. CDR3 length: 13 residues. CDR3 residues: CASSLERFYGYTF. CDR3 sequence (DNA): TGTGCCAGCAGTTTAGAACGGTTCTATGGCTACACCTTC.